This T cell receptor (beta chain) was sequenced during a study of blood T cells in healthy people across ages. Across the study: Template switching captured about one barcoded beta molecule per two T cells.

Trimming stripped 2 bases from V and 0 bases from J, with 12 bases between. CDR1 and CDR2 (germline): SNHLY, FYNNEI. The CDR3 runs to 16 residues. Researchers report isolating at least 6 million PBMCs per sample. It was with a sample-barcoded 5' primer and a J-beta primer mix that a second PCR of roughly 7 to 12 cycles was run. Each cDNA molecule carried a tag from a template-switch adaptor that contained 12 random nucleotides. MiXCR was run by TCRdb on the 5' RACE reads, yielding one entry per CDR3 protein. The table records approximately 690,000 distinct CDR3 sequences, around three fifths of them present only once.

The sequence was obtained from a man in his fifties or sixties in good health. The rearrangement uses TRBV2 and TRBJ2-3; D might be TRBD2 (7 bases). The material sequenced was blood. The CDR3 nucleotides are TGTGCCAGCAGTGAAAGGGGGGGTTCTAGCACAGATACGCAGTATTTT. Translating it yields CASSERGGSSTDTQYF.